This TCR beta chain appears in the sequencing data of a study of early T cells in non-severe SARS-CoV-2 infection. This CDR3 has 14 amino acids. Germline CDR1 reads MNHNY; CDR2 reads SVGAGI (reference sequence). The V end was cut by 2 bases, the J end by 5 bases, with 12 bases between. This clonotype was seen many times. Its target is unknown. Unique molecular identifiers were affixed to single, distinct cDNA molecules. One entry per CDR3 protein results from TCRdb running MiXCR on the 5' RACE reads. In the table there are around 47,000 distinct CDR3 sequences, 11% of which are singletons. Findings and caveats of the study: VDJdb matching skewed toward anti-spike CD8 responses, missing private and CD4 specificities.

The receptor was isolated from an adult who was a healthcare worker with PCR-confirmed SARS-CoV-2 infection or an uninfected control (not recorded which). The sequencing input was whole blood. J is TRBJ1-1 and V is TRBV6-6; D unresolved. CDR3 in amino acids: CASSYDLSGTEAFF. The CDR3 DNA reads TGTGCCAGCAGTTACGACTTATCGGGTACTGAAGCTTTCTTT.